This TCR beta chain comes out of a study of control samples from healthy donors and cancer patients. The repertoire was sequenced with immunoSEQ multiplex PCR; TCRdb's copy has only in-frame clones and lacks some. This repertoire shows some 250,000 clones, about 80% found once; its top ten account for 10% to 15%. The CDR3 sequence is 15 residues long. The V segment lost 6 bases and the J segment 0 bases; nucleotides outside the gene matches: 7. Germline assignment: CDR1 SGHTS and CDR2 YDEGEE. This chain uses TRBV5-8 with TRBJ2-7, with 9 nucleotides matching TRBD1. What was sequenced was PBMCs. The receptor was derived from a woman in her fifties or sixties with lung cancer. The DNA for the CDR3 is TGTGCCAGCATACACCGGGACAGGGCCTCCTACGAGCAGTACTTC. Residues: CASIHRDRASYEQYF.